The rows below give T cell receptor beta chains drawn from one sample of a study of identical twins. TCRdb recomputed calls from the 5' RACE reads with MiXCR, one row per CDR3 protein. This table has around 650,000 distinct CDR3 sequences, about 7.6% appearing once. This sample was shared with a second study, whose subject was yellow fever vaccine responses in identical twins.

Sequenced: PBMCs. The receptors derive from a woman aged 18-30 years in good health. Both conserved end residues are part of each CDR3. D genes are given only for firm matches. Size values are once, few and many counts, or a class for expanded clones, and some rows have none.

J	D	V	size	CDR3	DNA
TRBJ2-7	TRBD2	TRBV7-2	many	CASSLAVAGGYEQYF	TGTGCCAGCAGCTTAGCTGTGGCGGGAGGATACGAGCAGTACTTC
TRBJ2-1	TRBD2	TRBV7-2	many	CASSLRIQRGPYNEQFF	TGTGCCAGCAGCCTCAGAATTCAGCGGGGACCATACAATGAGCAGTTCTTC
TRBJ2-4	TRBD1	TRBV7-2	-	CASSPRTGGNIQYF	TGTGCCAGCAGCCCCCGGACAGGGGGCAACATTCAGTACTTC
TRBJ2-7	TRBD1	TRBV28	many	CASGQSTGGQHEQYF	TGTGCCAGCGGCCAATCGACAGGGGGCCAGCACGAGCAGTACTTC
TRBJ2-4	-	TRBV7-8	few	CASSPTSGDIQYF	TGTGCCAGCAGCCCCACTTCAGGCGACATTCAGTACTTC
TRBJ2-7	TRBD1	TRBV7-9	many	CASSQHRQGTYEQYF	TGTGCCAGCAGCCAACACCGACAGGGGACCTACGAGCAGTACTTC
TRBJ2-2	TRBD1	TRBV6-5	-	CASSYGTANTGELFF	TGTGCCAGCAGTTACGGGACAGCGAACACCGGGGAGCTGTTTTTT
TRBJ2-3	TRBD2	TRBV5-1	few	CASSLMGLAGVDTQYF	TGCGCCAGCAGCTTGATGGGACTAGCGGGAGTAGATACGCAGTATTTT
TRBJ2-2	-	TRBV25-1	few	CASSEYIAGPGELFF	TGTGCCAGCAGTGAATATATAGCCGGGCCCGGGGAGCTGTTTTTT
TRBJ1-1	TRBD1	TRBV6-1	few	CASRPDRVGAAEAFF	TGTGCCAGCAGACCAGACAGGGTGGGTGCCGCTGAAGCTTTCTTT
TRBJ2-1	-	TRBV5-1	many	CASSLEGIRVNNEQFF	TGCGCCAGCAGCTTGGAGGGGATTCGGGTAAACAATGAGCAGTTCTTC
TRBJ2-1	TRBD2	TRBV5-1	many	CASSLGLAGGPYNEQFF	TGCGCCAGCAGCTTGGGACTAGCGGGGGGGCCCTACAATGAGCAGTTCTTC
TRBJ2-1	-	TRBV7-9	few	CASSLSGPPFEQFF	TGTGCCAGCAGCCTCAGCGGGCCCCCCTTTGAGCAGTTCTTC
TRBJ2-1	-	TRBV11-2	-	CASSLGLARVGNEQFF	TGTGCCAGCAGCCTGGGGCTAGCGAGAGTGGGCAATGAGCAGTTCTTC
TRBJ2-2	TRBD2	TRBV11-1	-	CASSLAQGRLAGANTGELFF	TGTGCCAGCAGCTTAGCTCAGGGGCGGCTAGCGGGGGCCAACACCGGGGAGCTGTTTTTT
TRBJ1-2	-	TRBV21-1	few	CASSKEDGHSNYGYTF	TGTGCCAGCAGCAAAGAGGACGGACATAGTAACTATGGCTACACCTTC
TRBJ2-1	TRBD2	TRBV20-1	-	CSAKLAGVDNEQFF	TGCAGTGCGAAACTAGCGGGAGTGGACAATGAGCAGTTCTTC
TRBJ2-1	-	TRBV9	many	CASSVRDPFSYNEQFF	TGTGCCAGCAGCGTCCGGGACCCCTTCTCCTACAATGAGCAGTTCTTC
TRBJ2-1	-	TRBV12-3/TRBV12-4	few	CASILPSGSGFIDEQFF	TGTGCCAGCATCTTACCTTCTGGGTCAGGGTTTATCGATGAGCAGTTCTTC
TRBJ2-1	TRBD2	TRBV29-1	few	CSVEAGLAGGSEQFF	TGCAGCGTTGAAGCCGGACTAGCGGGGGGTAGCGAGCAGTTCTTC
TRBJ2-2	TRBD1	TRBV4-1	few	CASSQTGTGRIGELFF	TGCGCCAGCAGCCAAACCGGGACAGGGAGAATCGGGGAGCTGTTTTTT
TRBJ2-2	-	TRBV7-6	-	CASSPKLDEAGELFF	TGTGCCAGCAGCCCAAAACTAGACGAGGCCGGGGAGCTGTTTTTT
TRBJ1-6	-	TRBV4-1	few	CASSPPRPIEKGNSPLHF	TGCGCCAGCAGCCCCCCCCGCCCCATTGAGAAGGGGAATTCACCCCTCCACTTT
TRBJ2-3	-	TRBV20-1	many	CSASGAVWSTDTQYF	TGCAGTGCTAGTGGGGCGGTGTGGAGCACAGATACGCAGTATTTT
TRBJ2-1	-	TRBV15	few	CATSRDQWGGHNEQFF	TGTGCCACCAGCAGAGATCAGTGGGGGGGCCACAATGAGCAGTTCTTC
TRBJ1-1	-	TRBV7-9	few	CASSPAQTGMNTEAFF	TGTGCCAGCAGCCCAGCTCAGACAGGCATGAACACTGAAGCTTTCTTT
TRBJ1-4	-	TRBV21-1	many	CASSSTGEGDEKLFF	TGTGCCAGCAGCAGTACAGGGGAAGGCGATGAAAAACTGTTTTTT
TRBJ2-4	TRBD2	TRBV3-1	few	CASSLAGGPGNIQYF	TGTGCCAGCAGCCTAGCGGGAGGGCCCGGAAACATTCAGTACTTC
TRBJ2-2	-	TRBV6-5	-	CASQAGAGELFF	TGTGCCAGCCAGGCAGGGGCCGGGGAGCTGTTTTTT
TRBJ1-2	-	TRBV6-5	few	CASSYSYTGDYGYTF	TGTGCCAGCAGTTACTCGTACACCGGCGACTATGGCTACACCTTC
TRBJ2-1	-	TRBV5-1	many	CASSLDLGQLSYNEQFF	TGCGCCAGCAGCTTGGATTTAGGACAGCTCTCCTACAATGAGCAGTTCTTC
TRBJ1-3	-	TRBV29-1	many	CSVVSGNGNTIYF	TGCAGCGTTGTTTCAGGGAATGGAAACACCATATATTTT
TRBJ2-1	-	TRBV28	-	CASRQGESSYNEQFF	TGTGCCAGCAGACAAGGGGAGAGCTCCTACAATGAGCAGTTCTTC
TRBJ2-1	TRBD2	TRBV11-2	once	CASGSGFAGAYNEQFF	TGTGCCAGCGGCTCGGGCTTCGCGGGAGCGTACAATGAGCAGTTCTTC
TRBJ2-7	TRBD1	TRBV15	-	CATSRDPGQIYEQYF	TGTGCCACCAGCAGAGATCCGGGACAGATTTACGAGCAGTACTTC
TRBJ2-3	TRBD2	TRBV20-1	-	CCAREFPLAGGVSTDTQYF	TGCTGTGCTAGAGAATTCCCCCTAGCGGGGGGGGTTAGCACAGATACGCAGTATTTT
TRBJ2-3	-	TRBV20-1	-	CSAAPGIISTDTQYF	TGCAGTGCCGCCCCGGGCATAATTAGTACAGATACGCAGTATTTT
TRBJ1-1	TRBD1	TRBV5-1	few	CASSKETGGRAFF	TGCGCCAGCAGCAAGGAAACAGGGGGTAGAGCTTTCTTT
TRBJ2-2	TRBD2	TRBV29-1	many	CSVRLAGRTGELFF	TGCAGCGTTCGACTAGCGGGACGGACCGGGGAGCTGTTTTTT
TRBJ2-1	-	TRBV4-1	-	CASSQPLAEGLLNEQFF	TGCGCCAGCAGCCAACCCTTAGCGGAAGGACTACTCAATGAGCAGTTCTTC
TRBJ2-7	TRBD2	TRBV3-1	-	CASTLGTSGPYEQYF	TGTGCCAGCACCCTAGGGACTAGCGGACCGTACGAGCAGTACTTC
TRBJ2-7	-	TRBV7-9	-	CASSPRTGPYEQYF	TGTGCCAGCAGCCCCCGTACAGGACCCTACGAGCAGTACTTC
TRBJ1-1	-	TRBV2	few	CASELQVDDTEAFF	TGTGCCAGCGAGCTTCAGGTAGACGACACTGAAGCTTTCTTT
TRBJ2-1	TRBD1	TRBV5-1	-	CASSSLKTDRGLPNEQFF	TGCGCCAGCAGCTCCCTTAAAACAGACAGGGGGCTTCCCAATGAGCAGTTCTTC
TRBJ2-7	TRBD2	TRBV7-2	few	CASSWPLSGSPTYEQYF	TGTGCCAGCAGCTGGCCTCTTAGCGGGTCCCCTACCTACGAGCAGTACTTC
TRBJ2-2	TRBD1	TRBV11-2	many	CASSLVPGTGGYVWTGELFF	TGTGCCAGCAGCTTAGTACCAGGGACAGGGGGTTATGTATGGACCGGGGAGCTGTTTTTT
TRBJ1-2	-	TRBV4-1	few	CASSQDTNNYGYTF	TGCGCCAGCAGCCAAGATACCAACAACTATGGCTACACCTTC
TRBJ2-1	-	TRBV5-5	-	CASSLGQFDNEQFF	TGTGCCAGCAGCTTGGGACAGTTCGACAATGAGCAGTTCTTC
TRBJ2-7	-	TRBV25-1	few	CASRGTGLMGEQYF	TGTGCCAGCAGAGGAACGGGGCTAATGGGGGAGCAGTACTTC
TRBJ2-7	-	TRBV2	few	CASSEGTALSYEQYF	TGTGCCAGCAGTGAAGGGACAGCCCTTTCCTACGAGCAGTACTTC
TRBJ2-1	TRBD2	TRBV20-1	-	CSPYSGRAENEQFF	TGCAGTCCCTATAGCGGGAGGGCTGAAAATGAGCAGTTCTTC
TRBJ1-2	-	TRBV5-1	-	CASSPRGSDYGYTF	TGCGCCAGCAGCCCCCGCGGGTCGGACTATGGCTACACCTTC
TRBJ2-1	TRBD2	TRBV6-1	few	CASKVGLREGRYNEQFF	TGTGCCAGCAAGGTTGGGCTGCGGGAGGGCCGTTACAATGAGCAGTTCTTC
TRBJ2-1	-	TRBV5-6	-	CASSFVDPRSYNEQFF	TGTGCCAGCAGCTTTGTAGACCCACGATCCTACAATGAGCAGTTCTTC
TRBJ2-5	TRBD2	TRBV14	many	CASSQGGLAGSQETQYF	TGTGCCAGCAGCCAAGGGGGACTAGCGGGTTCCCAAGAGACCCAGTACTTC
TRBJ1-3	-	TRBV20-1	few	CSAAEGSGNTIYF	TGCAGTGCTGCGGAAGGCTCTGGAAACACCATATATTTT
TRBJ2-1	-	TRBV6-2/TRBV6-3	-	CASSYESYISYNEQFF	TGTGCCAGCAGTTACGAGAGTTACATCTCCTACAATGAGCAGTTCTTC
TRBJ2-1	TRBD2	TRBV14	-	CASSLQPGLAGYNEQFF	TGTGCCAGCAGCCTCCAACCCGGACTAGCGGGTTACAATGAGCAGTTCTTC
TRBJ2-1	TRBD2	TRBV23-1	many	CASSQSYGSGDYNEQFF	TGCGCCAGCAGTCAATCGTACGGTAGCGGGGACTACAATGAGCAGTTCTTC